The entry below gives a single T cell receptor (beta chain) sequence along with its context. Its matching antigen is unknown. The source of the sample is a study of post-analysis software for immune sequencing data. Turning to the study itself: Relapsing-remitting, secondary progressive and progressive-relapsing forms made up the multiple sclerosis disease courses.

The CDR3 runs to 16 residues. The V gene's germline CDR1 is SQVTM and CDR2 ANQGSEA. V lost 3 bases and J 4 bases, leaving 22 bases between the germline ends. Presence of unique molecular identifiers characterized the TCR beta cDNA libraries. TCRdb passed the PCR reads through MiXCR, listing each CDR3 protein once. The table lists over 700,000 distinct CDR3 sequences, 30% of them singletons. Study conclusions and caveats: In patients, TRBV5-6, TRBV5-1 and TRBV20-1 belonged to five or six TRBV segments found more frequently than in controls. Among multiple sclerosis patients, normalized Chao1 diversity was significantly below that of controls. Samples made in the same batch grouped tightly together by F measure.

This TCR was recovered from a girl aged 5 to 17 with multiple sclerosis. The sample comprised blood. The chain links TRBV29-1 to TRBJ2-7; the D call may be TRBD1 or TRBD2 (5 bases each). The CDR3: CSVELRGPASRYEQYF. CDR3 nucleotides: TGCAGCGTTGAGCTTCGGGGCCCGGCTAGCAGGTACGAGCAGTACTTC.